This T cell receptor beta chain was recorded in a study of cytomegalovirus exposure and HLA in healthy donors. Overall study: Falling in the Caucasian-associated ancestry cluster were 65% to 90% of approximately 410 genotyped donors.

V was trimmed by 5 bases and J by 5 bases, leaving 13 bases between them. The CDR3 has 14 amino acids. Germline V CDR1 and CDR2: SGHDT, YYEEEE. Points on this clone: The antigen is not known.

Both 60 Vbeta primers and 13 Jbeta primers went into the PCR. Per the original data handling: About 11 million shared chains were among the approximately 87 million unique TCR beta chains that a later analysis counted. Assay used: immunoSEQ multiplex PCR; TCRdb lists only in-frame clones, some missing. The DNA was the basis for D and trimming; V, J and clone size are from that table. Of around 140,000 clones in the sample, about 87% were seen once. Study-level findings and limits: Looking again later, the authors saw that most CMV-associated TCR beta chains seemed HLA-restricted. Sequencing probably produced one cluster of sequence variants that were highly shared.

Sequenced sample: PBMCs. This receptor was identified in a woman between 25 and 40 years old in good health and CMV-seronegative. The V gene is TRBV5-6, the J gene TRBJ2-2; D is possibly TRBD1 (6 bases). CDR3 region: CASRLQGNTGELFF. The DNA for the CDR3 is TGTGCCAGCAGACTACAGGGAAATACCGGGGAGCTGTTTTTT.